The entry below gives a single T cell receptor beta chain sequence along with its context. What it binds is not known. These data originate in a study of cytomegalovirus exposure and HLA in healthy donors. Study observations and caveats: In a later analysis, productive TCRs from donors in an Asian-associated ancestry cluster reportedly carried fewer N-insertions than the cohort mean. The authors later linked a missense DCLRE1C variant to TCR beta V- and J-gene trimming.

Per germline, CDR1 GTSNPN and CDR2 SVGIG (reference sequence). Trimming shortened V by 5 bases and J by 7 bases, and 11 bases separated the two germline ends. This CDR3 spans 11 amino acids. It was with 60 Vbeta and 13 Jbeta primers that the PCR ran. Libraries were prepared by immunoSEQ multiplex PCR; TCRdb keeps only in-frame clonotypes and omits some of them. Of 200,000 to 300,000 clones in the sample, roughly 80% are singletons; the top ten hold more than 5%. The gene calls are TRBV30 and TRBJ1-1; D might be TRBD1 (5 bases). The receptor's source is a woman aged 40 to 55 in good health and CMV-seropositive. The sequencing sample was made of PBMCs. DNA for the CDR3: TGTGCCTGGGTGGGGGGGATTGAAGCTTTCTTT. It codes for CAWVGGIEAFF.